This is a list of T cell receptor beta chains from one sample in a study of PD-L1 blockade in urothelial cancer. The protocol was immunoSEQ multiplex PCR, while the TCRdb copy is restricted to in-frame clones and leaves out a portion. Altogether roughly 43,000 clones are present, about 80% being singletons, with the ten largest covering 2.5% to 3%. This specimen consisted of PBMCs, obtained around atezolizumab (anti-PD-L1) treatment. These TCRs come from a man between 70 and 80 years old with urothelial cancer. Both conserved end residues are part of each CDR3. D genes are given only for firm matches. The listing skips clone size in some rows; elsewhere it reads once, few, many or a size class.

j_gene	v_gene	d_gene	abundance	CDR3aa	CDR3nt
TRBJ1-1	TRBV19	TRBD1	.	CASSRRRQGLTEAFF	TGTGCCAGTAGTAGGAGGCGACAGGGTCTTACTGAAGCTTTCTTT
TRBJ2-7	TRBV19	TRBD1	.	CASSVTGEVYEQYF	TGTGCCAGTAGTGTGACAGGGGAAGTCTACGAGCAGTACTTC
TRBJ2-5	TRBV25-1	.	.	CASRRDGVETQYF	TGTGCCAGCAGGCGGGATGGAGTAGAGACCCAGTACTTC
TRBJ2-6	TRBV11-2	TRBD1	.	CASSFFRTGRYAGANVLTF	TGTGCCAGCAGCTTTTTCAGGACAGGGAGGTATGCTGGGGCCAACGTCCTGACTTTC
TRBJ2-7	TRBV18	.	.	CASSPRSGYEQYF	TGTGCCAGCTCACCAAGGTCAGGCTACGAGCAGTACTTC
TRBJ2-7	TRBV7-8	TRBD2	few	CASSATSGGTYEQYF	TGTGCCAGCAGCGCGACTAGCGGAGGGACCTACGAGCAGTACTTC
TRBJ2-2	TRBV28	.	.	CASRTGRGELFF	TGTGCCAGCCGTACAGGACGAGGGGAGCTGTTTTTT
TRBJ2-1	TRBV9	.	.	CASSVEENPRSYNEQFF	TGTGCCAGCAGCGTAGAGGAAAACCCCAGGTCCTACAATGAGCAGTTCTTC
TRBJ2-5	TRBV2	TRBD1	.	CASSWDREETQYF	TGTGCCAGCAGCTGGGACAGGGAAGAGACCCAGTACTTC
TRBJ2-5	TRBV25-1	TRBD2	.	CASSEYGYSGNIQETQYF	TGTGCCAGCAGTGAATATGGTTATAGCGGGAATATCCAAGAGACCCAGTACTTC
TRBJ2-7	TRBV5-4	.	.	CASSLYGGISYEQYF	TGTGCCAGCAGCTTGTATGGGGGGATCTCCTACGAGCAGTACTTC
TRBJ2-3	TRBV4-1	.	once	CASSQEGPVSTDTQYF	TGCGCCAGCAGCCAAGAGGGGCCAGTGAGCACAGATACGCAGTATTTT
TRBJ2-7	TRBV28	.	few	CASSLRDSTYEQYF	TGTGCCAGCAGCCTACGGGACTCAACCTACGAGCAGTACTTC
TRBJ2-5	TRBV25-1	.	.	CASSESRPRGQETQYF	TGTGCCAGCAGTGAATCGAGACCGAGGGGGCAAGAGACCCAGTACTTC
TRBJ2-3	TRBV5-5	TRBD1	few	CASSLLGAGGSDTQYF	TGTGCCAGCAGCTTGTTAGGGGCAGGGGGATCAGATACGCAGTATTTT
TRBJ2-1	TRBV6-5	.	.	CASSQPDTRKQFF	TGTGCCAGCAGTCAACCAGATACCAGGAAGCAGTTCTTC
TRBJ2-7	TRBV11-2	TRBD1	few	CASSLGYRGTQYF	TGTGCCAGCAGCTTAGGTTACAGGGGGACGCAGTACTTC
TRBJ2-1	TRBV7-9	.	.	CASSSPLGRDLHSYNEQFF	TGTGCCAGCAGCTCCCCCCTGGGGCGGGATTTGCACTCCTACAATGAGCAGTTCTTC
TRBJ1-1	TRBV28	.	.	CASSLGQNTEAFF	TGTGCCAGCAGTTTAGGCCAGAACACTGAAGCTTTCTTT
TRBJ1-3	TRBV28	.	once	CASSSELAAGNTIYF	TGTGCCAGCAGTTCTGAGCTCGCGGCTGGAAACACCATATATTTT
TRBJ2-1	TRBV5-1	.	.	CASSLGERYNEQFF	TGCGCCAGCAGCTTGGGAGAACGATACAATGAGCAGTTCTTC
TRBJ2-7	TRBV7-2	TRBD1	.	CASSLGGTGGYDEQYF	TGTGCCAGCAGCTTAGGGGGGACAGGGGGCTACGACGAGCAGTACTTC
TRBJ1-5	TRBV28	.	once	CASSLLQGRGNQPQHF	TGTGCCAGCAGTTTGTTACAGGGACGAGGCAATCAGCCCCAGCATTTT
TRBJ2-5	TRBV7-8	TRBD2	.	CASSSPTGLRGETQYF	TGTGCCAGCAGCTCACCAACCGGACTGCGGGGGGAGACCCAGTACTTC
TRBJ1-5	TRBV19	TRBD1	.	CASVPGQGNQPQHF	TGTGCCAGTGTGCCGGGACAGGGGAATCAGCCCCAGCATTTT
TRBJ1-2	TRBV9	.	.	CASSVGVGQDEDGYTF	TGTGCCAGCAGCGTAGGGGTGGGGCAGGACGAGGATGGCTACACCTTC
TRBJ2-3	TRBV13	TRBD2	few	CASSSTSGSIADTQYF	TGTGCCAGCAGCTCGACTAGCGGGAGCATCGCAGATACGCAGTATTTT
TRBJ1-5	TRBV9	.	.	CASSAGGEGPQHF	TGTGCCAGCAGCGCCGGAGGCGAAGGGCCCCAGCATTTT
TRBJ2-7	TRBV7-2	.	.	CASSLARSDQTPSLF	TGTGCCAGCAGCTTAGCTAGATCCGATCAAACCCCATCACTCTTC
TRBJ2-1	TRBV18	TRBD2	.	CASSPPGGDDKQFF	TGTGCCAGCTCACCACCGGGGGGGGATGACAAGCAGTTCTTC
TRBJ1-4	TRBV7-3	TRBD1	.	CASIYGTGVPTNEKLFF	TGTGCCAGCATTTATGGGACAGGGGTACCGACTAATGAAAAACTGTTTTTT
TRBJ2-3	TRBV30	TRBD2	.	CAGRTSGSRDTQYF	TGTGCCGGAAGGACTAGCGGGAGCCGCGATACGCAGTATTTT
TRBJ2-1	TRBV9	TRBD2	.	CASSVHTSGSSYNEQFF	TGTGCCAGCAGCGTACACACTAGCGGGAGCTCCTACAATGAGCAGTTCTTC
TRBJ2-1	TRBV15	.	.	CATSSLYNEQFF	TGTGCCACCAGCAGCCTTTACAATGAGCAGTTCTTC
TRBJ1-5	TRBV21-1	.	.	CASSQTKGGQGAQPQHF	TGTGCCAGCAGCCAGACTAAGGGGGGCCAGGGGGCCCAGCCCCAGCATTTT
TRBJ2-7	TRBV6-5	TRBD2	once	CASSYQGLAGEQYF	TGTGCCAGCAGTTACCAGGGACTAGCGGGAGAGCAGTACTTC
TRBJ2-1	TRBV15	.	many	CATRDRGRLYNEQFF	TGTGCCACCAGGGACAGAGGCCGCCTTTACAATGAGCAGTTCTTC
TRBJ2-2	TRBV2	.	.	CASSPQTLITGELFF	TGTGCCAGCAGCCCACAGACCCTGATCACCGGGGAGCTGTTTTTT
TRBJ1-1	TRBV28	TRBD1	.	CASTGPRDSGTEAFF	TGTGCCAGCACCGGACCACGGGACAGCGGCACTGAAGCTTTCTTT
TRBJ1-3	TRBV6-5	TRBD1	.	CASSRTGFRNTIYF	TGTGCCAGCAGCCGGACAGGGTTTAGAAACACCATATATTTT
TRBJ2-7	TRBV6-5	.	.	CASRRQSSSYEQYF	TGTGCCAGCCGTCGACAGAGTTCCTCCTACGAGCAGTACTTC
TRBJ2-1	TRBV25-1	TRBD2	.	CASTPDLAGGNEQFF	TGTGCCAGCACTCCTGACCTAGCGGGAGGGAATGAGCAGTTCTTC
TRBJ1-5	TRBV28	TRBD1	few	CASSLWDLTGGDQPQHF	TGTGCCAGCAGTTTATGGGACTTGACAGGGGGAGATCAGCCCCAGCATTTT
TRBJ2-7	TRBV6-1	TRBD2	.	CASSATLAGGQGLYEQYF	TGTGCCAGCAGTGCTACGCTAGCGGGCGGACAAGGGCTCTACGAGCAGTACTTC
TRBJ2-2	TRBV7-2	.	.	CASSIQRDTGELFF	TGTGCCAGCAGCATTCAGAGGGACACCGGGGAGCTGTTTTTT
TRBJ1-4	TRBV29-1	.	.	CSVERGTNEKLFF	TGCAGCGTTGAAAGGGGAACTAATGAAAAACTGTTTTTT
TRBJ2-3	TRBV11-2	.	.	CASSLAGTDTQYF	TGTGCCAGCAGCTTGGCGGGGACAGATACGCAGTATTTT
TRBJ2-1	TRBV14	.	.	CASSQAWRAYNEQFF	TGTGCCAGCAGCCAAGCCTGGAGGGCCTACAATGAGCAGTTCTTC
TRBJ2-3	TRBV29-1	TRBD2	.	CSVEDLPGLAGGDTQYF	TGCAGCGTTGAAGATCTTCCCGGACTAGCGGGAGGAGATACGCAGTATTTT